Shown below are 27 T cell receptor beta chains from a single sample sequenced in a study of T cells in Graves' hyperthyroidism and ophthalmopathy. RNA transcripts were the template for amplifying TCR beta CDR3 regions. TCR CDR3 regions were first amplified by RT-PCR with HTBI primers. TCRdb re-analysed the multiplex PCR reads in MiXCR, keeping a single row per CDR3 protein. The sample lists fewer than 450,000 distinct CDR3 sequences; around 18% were seen once. The sequenced sample consisted of blood. The receptors were sampled from a man in his late teens or twenties with Graves' ophthalmopathy.

The chain couples TRBV6-1 to TRBJ2-2; D is ambiguous. The V gene's germline CDR1 is MNHNS and CDR2 SASEGT. The ends were cut back, 6 bases at V and 4 bases at J, with 12 bases in the middle. This CDR3 is 14 amino acids long. The CDR3 is CASSPEMGTGELFF. The DNA of the CDR3 is TGTGCCAGCAGCCCGGAGATGGGCACCGGGGAGCTGTTTTTT.

J is TRBJ2-1 and V is TRBV5-1; 8 bases match TRBD2. The junction had 10 bases not matched to a gene; V was cut back by 4 bases and J by 1 base. Germline V CDR1 and CDR2: SGHRS, YFSETQ. The CDR3 sequence is 17 residues long. The CDR3 bases are TGCGCCAGCAGCCCAAACCTCGGGGGGGAATCCTACAATGAGCAGTTCTTC. It codes for CASSPNLGGESYNEQFF.

Ten or more counts support this clonotype. This sequence joins TRBV11-2 and TRBJ1-1, with D unclear. Germline V gives CDR1 SGHAT, CDR2 FQNNGV. Trimming cost V 2 bases and J 5 bases, with 12 bases left between them. This CDR3 is 14 amino acids long. DNA for the CDR3: TGTGCCAGCAGCTTAAGCCCCGCCACTACTGAAGCTTTCTTT. Its protein is CASSLSPATTEAFF.

This clonotype was seen repeatedly, ten times or more. J is TRBJ2-2 and V is TRBV20-1; either TRBD1 or TRBD2 may supply D (5 bases each). The CDR3 extends over 16 amino acids. The V gene's germline CDR1 is DFQATT and CDR2 SNEGSKA (reference sequence). Between the trimmed V and J ends, which lost 4 bases and 3 bases, there was a span of 18 bases. The CDR3 DNA reads as TGCAGTGCTACGCCGTGGGGGTCAAGAGACACCGGGGAGCTGTTTTTT. As protein: CSATPWGSRDTGELFF.

The chain recombines TRBV4-1 with TRBJ2-1; D gene unclear. There are 15 residues in the CDR3. Germline V CDR1 and CDR2: MGHRA, YSYEKL. Trimming removed 0 bases at V and 8 bases at J, with 14 bases between. CDR3 sequence (DNA): TGCGCCAGCAGCCAAGATCTCAGGTCGGGTGATGAGCAGTTCTTC. Translation: CASSQDLRSGDEQFF.

Ten or more counts support this clonotype. The CDR3 sequence: CASRWGANTDTQYF. The CDR3 nucleotides are TGTGCCAGCAGGTGGGGGGCCAACACAGATACGCAGTATTTT. This chain connects TRBV28 to TRBJ2-3; either TRBD1 or TRBD2 may supply D (6 bases each). With 6 bases removed from V and 2 bases from J, the gap between germline ends came to 12 bases. Germline loops: CDR1 MDHEN, CDR2 SYDVKM. The CDR3 is made up of 14 amino acids.

This clonotype was counted at least ten times. The J gene is TRBJ1-2, the V gene TRBV5-6, with a possible D match to TRBD1 (5 bases). Germline V gives CDR1 SGHDT, CDR2 YYEEEE. The CDR3 is 14 residues long. The V end lost 2 bases, the J end lost 6 bases, and 14 bases lay between the germline ends. In nucleotides, the CDR3 is TGTGCCAGCAGCTTCCAGACAGAACAGGATGGCTACACCTTC. This translates into CASSFQTEQDGYTF. Complete variable domain (other parts from reference TRBV5-6 and TRBJ1-2): DAGVTQSPTHLIKTRGQQVTLRCSPKSGHDTVSWYQQALGQGPQFIFQYYEEEERQRGNFPDRFSGHQFPNYSSELNVNALLLGDSALYLCASSFQTEQDGYTFGSGTRLTVV.

This chain links TRBV7-3 with TRBJ2-3; 14 nucleotides agree with TRBD2. The ends lost 5 bases at V and 5 bases at J; junction bases unmatched: 12. Germline V CDR1 and CDR2: SGHTA, FQGTGA. This CDR3 contains 18 residues. The CDR3 loop is CASSETGTSGGRLDTQYF. The DNA for the CDR3 is TGTGCCAGCAGCGAAACCGGGACTAGCGGGGGACGCTTAGATACGCAGTATTTT.

J is TRBJ2-1 and V is TRBV12-3 or TRBV12-4; 7 bases map to TRBD2. The CDR3 has 16 amino acids. Unmatched junction bases numbered 11, after V lost 3 bases and J lost 6 bases. The CDR3 is CASSFGGRASGNEQFF. The CDR3 nucleotides are TGTGCCAGCAGTTTCGGAGGGAGGGCCTCGGGCAATGAGCAGTTCTTC.

This clonotype was seen many times. This chain connects TRBV11-2 to TRBJ1-1, with D perhaps matching TRBD1 (6 bases). The CDR3 sequence is 14 residues long. The V and J ends lost 4 bases and 8 bases respectively, with 17 bases between them. Germline CDR1 reads SGHAT; CDR2 reads FQNNGV. CDR3 loop: CASSSPKDREEAFF. The CDR3 DNA follows: TGTGCCAGCAGCTCCCCTAAGGACAGAGAAGAAGCTTTCTTT.

The rearrangement joins TRBV3-1 to TRBJ1-3; no clear D gene. This CDR3 is built from 16 residues. In germline, CDR1 is LGHDT, CDR2 YNNKEL (reference sequence). V dropped 1 base and J dropped 0 bases, with 10 bases sitting between them. Here the CDR3 reads CASSQGTLDSGNTIYF. CDR3 sequence (DNA): TGTGCCAGCAGCCAAGGGACTCTCGACTCTGGAAACACCATATATTTT.

The chain carries TRBV7-9 and TRBJ2-3, with 8 nucleotides matching TRBD2. The CDR3 is made up of 15 amino acids. The trim removed 6 bases at V and 9 bases at J, leaving 14 bases unmatched. Germline V gene data show CDR1 as SEHNR and CDR2 as FQNEAQ (reference sequence). CDR3 nucleotides: TGTGCCAGCAGTCGGCGGGGGGCCCGGGGTTCCACGCAGTATTTT. It is translated as CASSRRGARGSTQYF.

The V gene is TRBV2, the J gene TRBJ2-3, with D possibly TRBD1 on 6 matching bases. The V gene lost 1 base and the J gene lost 2 bases, with 16 bases spanning the gap. Germline V CDR1 and CDR2: SNHLY, FYNNEI. The CDR3 loop spans 17 amino acids. The CDR3 protein is CASSEESGHSNTDTQYF. CDR3 nucleotide sequence: TGTGCCAGCAGTGAAGAGTCGGGACACTCTAACACAGATACGCAGTATTTT.

V usage is TRBV20-1 and J usage is TRBJ1-2; unclear D gene. Germline V gene sequence: CDR1 DFQATT, CDR2 SNEGSKA (reference sequence). The CDR3 covers 16 residues. Trimming removed 5 bases from V and 0 bases from J, with 19 bases in between. Here the CDR3 reads CSAAKRTAESNYGYTF. CDR3 nucleotide sequence: TGCAGTGCTGCAAAGCGGACGGCAGAATCTAACTATGGCTACACCTTC.

This clonotype was observed at least ten times. The chain employs TRBV3-1 and TRBJ2-7; TRBD2 matches 7 bases. This CDR3 has 15 residues. Germline CDR1 and CDR2: LGHDT and YNNKEL (reference sequence). V dropped 0 bases and J dropped 3; count of bases not matched to a gene: 5. DNA of the CDR3: TGTGCCAGCAGCCAAGAGTACGGGGGGATCTACGAGCAGTACTTC. This gives the protein CASSQEYGGIYEQYF.

This clonotype was picked up many times. This sequence joins TRBV5-6 and TRBJ1-1; TRBD1 matches at 7 bases. V dropped 0 bases and J dropped 6; count of bases not matched to a gene: 5. Germline loops: CDR1 SGHDT, CDR2 YYEEEE. The CDR3 is 14 amino acids. Here the CDR3 reads CASSLGQGSAEAFF. The DNA for the CDR3 is TGTGCCAGCAGCTTGGGACAGGGATCAGCTGAAGCTTTCTTT.

There are many counts of this clonotype. The CDR3 DNA is TGTGCCAGCAGTTTTTTTGGGGGGGGTGACGGTTCACCCCTCCACTTT. This sequence encodes CASSFFGGGDGSPLHF. V usage is TRBV12-3 or TRBV12-4 and J usage is TRBJ1-6, with a possible D match to TRBD1 (5 bases). Trimming left V 3 bases short and J 9 bases short, with 18 bases between. The CDR3 runs 16 residues.

J is TRBJ1-5 and V is TRBV28, with TRBD1 matching over 8 bases. The CDR3 covers 15 residues. Trimming removed 5 bases from V and 5 bases from J; junction bases left unmatched: 8. Germline lookup yields CDR1 MDHEN and CDR2 SYDVKM. The CDR3 sequence: CASSVQGAGDQPQHF. The CDR3 DNA follows: TGTGCCAGCAGTGTCCAGGGGGCCGGCGATCAGCCCCAGCATTTT. Complete variable domain (other parts from reference TRBV28 and TRBJ1-5): DVKVTQSSRYLVKRTGEKVFLECVQDMDHENMFWYRQDPGLGLRLIYFSYDVKMKEKGDIPEGYSVSREKKERFSLILESASTNQTSMYLCASSVQGAGDQPQHFGDGTRLSIL.

The V call is TRBV24-1, the J call TRBJ2-2; the D gene is possibly TRBD1 (6 bases). V was pared by 3 bases and J by 4 bases, with 11 bases between. The length of the CDR3 is 15 residues. Germline CDR1 reads KGHDR; CDR2 reads SFDVKD. The CDR3 bases are TGTGCCACCAGTGATGCCTACAGGGCCACCGGGGAGCTGTTTTTT. The encoded protein is CATSDAYRATGELFF.

J is TRBJ2-7 and V is TRBV6-1; 7 bases are shared with TRBD2. V lost 6 bases, J lost 1 base, and 9 bases stayed unmatched. The CDR3 runs to 15 residues. From germline, CDR1 is MNHNS and CDR2 SASEGT. CDR3 DNA: TGTGCCAGCAGCACCGGGACTACCCCATCCTACGAGCAGTACTTC. The encoded protein is CASSTGTTPSYEQYF.

This clonotype was counted between two and nine times. The CDR3 DNA reads TGTGCCAGCAGTTGGGGACAGTCCCTCTCTGGAAACACCATATATTTT. Its translation: CASSWGQSLSGNTIYF. The gene calls are TRBV28 and TRBJ1-3, with 7 bases aligning to TRBD1. CDR1 and CDR2 from the germline V gene are MDHEN and SYDVKM. Trimming took 4 bases from V and 0 from J; bases not matched to a gene: 6. CDR3 length: 16 amino acids.

This clonotype was seen ten or more times. CDR3 region: CASSPGQGLNEKLFF. In DNA form, the CDR3 reads TGTGCCAGCTCACCTGGACAGGGGTTGAATGAAAAACTGTTTTTT. V and J are TRBV18 and TRBJ1-4; TRBD1 matches at 9 bases. The CDR3 covers 15 residues. The V segment lost 3 bases and the J segment 5 bases; nucleotides outside the gene matches: 4. CDR1 is KGHSH, CDR2 LQKENI, per germline.

The chain is built from TRBV5-1 and TRBJ1-6; D perhaps matches TRBD1 (5 bases). The CDR3 sequence is 14 residues long. From germline, CDR1 is SGHRS and CDR2 YFSETQ. V lost 0 bases, J lost 9 bases, and 10 bases lay in between. The CDR3 region is CASSLVRDGSPLHF. The CDR3 region has the DNA TGCGCCAGCAGCTTGGTCAGGGATGGTTCACCCCTCCACTTT. The entire variable domain, with the rest obtained from reference TRBV5-1 and TRBJ1-6, is as follows: KAGVTQTPRYLIKTRGQQVTLSCSPISGHRSVSWYQQTPGQGLQFLFEYFSETQRNKGNFPGRFSGRQFSNSRSEMNVSTLELGDSALYLCASSLVRDGSPLHFGNGTRLTVT.

This clonotype has a handful of counts. The chain combines TRBV5-1 with TRBJ2-7; 8 nucleotides agree with TRBD1. The trim removed 0 bases at V and 4 bases at J, leaving 12 bases unmatched. The CDR3 totals 17 residues. Germline V gene lookup returns CDR1 SGHRS and CDR2 YFSETQ. The CDR3 protein is CASSLATQGAYGYEQYF. In nucleotides, the CDR3 is TGCGCCAGCAGCTTGGCAACTCAGGGGGCCTACGGTTACGAGCAGTACTTC.

The CDR3 sequence: CASSQSNREVAGELFF. CDR3 DNA sequence: TGCGCCAGCAGCCAGAGTAATCGGGAAGTTGCCGGGGAGCTGTTTTTT. J is TRBJ2-2 and V is TRBV4-1; a weak D match, TRBD2 (5 bases). Trimming removed 3 bases from V and 6 bases from J, with 17 bases in between. Germline CDR1 is MGHRA and CDR2 is YSYEKL. The CDR3 is 16 amino acids.

Notes on this clonotype: A read error may be the cause here, since a much bigger clone is one base away. The chain links TRBV6-2 or TRBV6-3 to TRBJ2-1, with D unresolved. Germline-derived CDR1 and CDR2 are MNHEY and SVGEGT. CDR3 length equals 15 residues. CDR3: CASGYTDMTYNEQFF. The CDR3 coding sequence is TGTGCCAGCGGTTACACAGATATGACATACAATGAGCAGTTCTTC.

This clonotype was counted at least ten times. This chain joins TRBV5-5 and TRBJ1-1; D not resolved. Between the trimmed V and J ends, which lost 0 bases and 5 bases, there was a span of 14 bases. The CDR3 loop spans 15 amino acids. Germline values: CDR1 SGHKS, CDR2 YYEKEE (reference sequence). CDR3 sequence reads: CASSLAAGELTEAFF. The DNA for the CDR3 is TGTGCCAGCAGCTTGGCTGCCGGGGAACTGACTGAAGCTTTCTTT.